One TCR beta chain is described in this entry. Its antigen is unidentified. The primer mix had 60 Vbeta and 13 Jbeta primers. Only in-frame clones appear in the TCRdb table, and some are missing; sequencing was by immunoSEQ multiplex PCR. The sample records some 150,000 clones, roughly 84% being singletons. These data originate in a study of cytomegalovirus exposure and HLA in healthy donors. Study conclusions and caveats: The CMV antigen specificity of a few CMV-associated chains was confirmed through in vitro analysis.

Germline lookup yields CDR1 GTSNPN and CDR2 SVGIG (reference sequence). CDR3 size: 13 residues. V lost 2 bases to trimming and J lost 3 bases; unmatched junction nucleotides: 3. This TCR was recovered from a woman aged 18-29 years in good health and CMV-seronegative. The specimen was PBMCs. This chain uses TRBV30 with TRBJ2-7, with 8 bases aligning to TRBD1. The CDR3 coding sequence is TGTGCCTGGAGTAAGGGACAGGTCTACGAGCAGTACTTC. Translation gives CAWSKGQVYEQYF.